The 2 T cell receptor beta chains below were found in one sample sequenced in a study of liver allograft versus peripheral blood T cells. Study background: Within transplanted livers, the T cell receptor repertoires were examined and compared against the repertoires present in the peripheral blood of liver transplant recipients.

TCRdb reanalysed the reads using MiXCR and keeps one entry per CDR3 protein. This sample yields under 15,000 distinct CDR3 sequences, of which less than 20% are seen a single time; roughly 2% belongs to the top ten. The source is a human patient who had a liver transplant. Part of the T cells may come from the graft donor.

This clonotype was seen a few times. V usage is TRBV20-1 and J usage is TRBJ2-1; 12 bases are a match to TRBD2. CDR3 length: 18 residues. Germline loops: CDR1 DFQATT, CDR2 SNEGSKA (reference sequence). CDR3 in amino acids: CRRRDTKQTSGGYNEQFF. The CDR3 region has the DNA TGCAGACGTCGGGACACTAAACAAACTAGCGGGGGGTACAATGAGCAGTTCTTC.

This clonotype turned up a few times. The chain links TRBV12-5 to TRBJ2-7; D remains unclear. The CDR3 is 13 amino acids. V shed 7 bases and J shed 0 bases, with 10 bases lying between them. Germline CDR1 reads LGHNT; CDR2 reads FRNRAP. CDR3 sequence: CASATTDSYEQYF. DNA for the CDR3: TGTGCTAGTGCCACCACCGACTCCTACGAGCAGTACTTC.